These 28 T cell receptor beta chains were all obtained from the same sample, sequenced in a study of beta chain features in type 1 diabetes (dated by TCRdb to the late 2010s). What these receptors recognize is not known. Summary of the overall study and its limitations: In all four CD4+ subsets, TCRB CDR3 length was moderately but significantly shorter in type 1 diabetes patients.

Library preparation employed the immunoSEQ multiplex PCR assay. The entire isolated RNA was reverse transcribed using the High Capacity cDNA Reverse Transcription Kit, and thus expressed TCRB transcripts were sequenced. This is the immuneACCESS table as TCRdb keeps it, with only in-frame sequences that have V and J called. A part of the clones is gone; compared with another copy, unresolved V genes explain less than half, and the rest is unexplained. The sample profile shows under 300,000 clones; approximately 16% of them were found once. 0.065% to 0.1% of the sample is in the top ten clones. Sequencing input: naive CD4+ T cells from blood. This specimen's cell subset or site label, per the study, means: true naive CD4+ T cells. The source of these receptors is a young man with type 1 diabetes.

CDR3 in amino acids: CASGHSSYEQYF. The CDR3 bases are TGTGCTAGTGGGCACAGCTCCTACGAGCAGTACTTC. This chain connects TRBV12-5 to TRBJ2-7; no firm D call. The germline CDR1 and CDR2 sequences are LGHNT and FRNRAP. V lost 6 bases to trimming and J lost 0 bases, with 6 bases between them. CDR3 length: 12 residues.

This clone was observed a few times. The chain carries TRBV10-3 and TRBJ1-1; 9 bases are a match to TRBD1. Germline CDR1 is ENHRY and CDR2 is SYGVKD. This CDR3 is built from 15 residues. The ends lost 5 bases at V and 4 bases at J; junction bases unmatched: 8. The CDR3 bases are TGTGCCATCAGTCAAACGGACAGGGGAGGCACTGAAGCTTTCTTT. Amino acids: CAISQTDRGGTEAFF.

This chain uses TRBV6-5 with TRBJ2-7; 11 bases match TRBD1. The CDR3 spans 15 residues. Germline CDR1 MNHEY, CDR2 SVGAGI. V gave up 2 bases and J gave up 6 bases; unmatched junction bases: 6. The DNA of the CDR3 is TGTGCCAGCAGTTACGACGGACAGGGGGCTGCCGAGCAGTACTTC. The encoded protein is CASSYDGQGAAEQYF.

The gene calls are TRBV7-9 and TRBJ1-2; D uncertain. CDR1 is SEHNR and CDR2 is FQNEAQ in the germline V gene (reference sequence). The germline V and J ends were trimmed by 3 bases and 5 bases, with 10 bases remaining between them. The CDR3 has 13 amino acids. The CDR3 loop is CASSFPQIYGYTF. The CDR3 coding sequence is TGTGCCAGCAGCTTTCCCCAGATTTATGGCTACACCTTC. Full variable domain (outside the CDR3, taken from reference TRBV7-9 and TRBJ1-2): DTGVSQNPRHKITKRGQNVTFRCDPISEHNRLYWYRQTLGQGPEFLTYFQNEAQLEKSRLLSDRFSAERPKGSFSTLEIQRTEQGDSAMYLCASSFPQIYGYTFGSGTRLTVV.

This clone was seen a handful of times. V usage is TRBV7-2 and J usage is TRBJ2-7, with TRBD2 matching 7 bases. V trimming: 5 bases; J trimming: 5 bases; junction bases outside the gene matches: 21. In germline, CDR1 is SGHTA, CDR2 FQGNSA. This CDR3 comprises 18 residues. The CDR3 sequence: CASSPHNSRAGDPHEQYF. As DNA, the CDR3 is TGTGCCAGCAGCCCCCACAACTCCCGGGCGGGAGATCCGCACGAGCAGTACTTC.

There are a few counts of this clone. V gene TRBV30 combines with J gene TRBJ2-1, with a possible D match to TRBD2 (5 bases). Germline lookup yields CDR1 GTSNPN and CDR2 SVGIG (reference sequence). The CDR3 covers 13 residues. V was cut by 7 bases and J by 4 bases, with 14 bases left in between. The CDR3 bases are TGTGCCTCCCTCCGGGGTCCTTACAATGAGCAGTTCTTC. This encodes CASLRGPYNEQFF.

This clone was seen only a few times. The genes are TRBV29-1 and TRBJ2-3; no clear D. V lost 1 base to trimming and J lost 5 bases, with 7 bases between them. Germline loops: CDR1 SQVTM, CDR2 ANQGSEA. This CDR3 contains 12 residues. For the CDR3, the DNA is TGCAGCGTTGAAGTCTCTCGAGATACGCAGTATTTT. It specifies CSVEVSRDTQYF.

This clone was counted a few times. CDR3 nucleotide sequence: TGTGCCAGCAGCGTAGATAATGGGACAGAGATCTCCTACGAGCAGTACTTC. This translates into CASSVDNGTEISYEQYF. This chain joins TRBV9 and TRBJ2-7; 7 bases map to TRBD1. This CDR3 has 17 residues. Germline lookup yields CDR1 SGDLS and CDR2 YYNGEE. V trimming: 0 bases; J trimming: 0 bases; junction bases outside the gene matches: 9.

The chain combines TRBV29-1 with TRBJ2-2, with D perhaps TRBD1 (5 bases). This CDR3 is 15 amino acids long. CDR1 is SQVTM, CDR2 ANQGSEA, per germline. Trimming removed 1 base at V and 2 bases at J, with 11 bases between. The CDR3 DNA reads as TGCAGCGTTGAAGGGCCAGGGATTAACACCGGGGAGCTGTTTTTT. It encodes CSVEGPGINTGELFF.

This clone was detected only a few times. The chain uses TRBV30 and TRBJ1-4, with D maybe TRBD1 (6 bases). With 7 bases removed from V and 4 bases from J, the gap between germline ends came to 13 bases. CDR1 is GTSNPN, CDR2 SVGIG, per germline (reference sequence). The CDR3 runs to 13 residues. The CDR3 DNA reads TGTGCCTCCACAGACAGGCTTAATGAAAAACTGTTTTTT. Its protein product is CASTDRLNEKLFF.

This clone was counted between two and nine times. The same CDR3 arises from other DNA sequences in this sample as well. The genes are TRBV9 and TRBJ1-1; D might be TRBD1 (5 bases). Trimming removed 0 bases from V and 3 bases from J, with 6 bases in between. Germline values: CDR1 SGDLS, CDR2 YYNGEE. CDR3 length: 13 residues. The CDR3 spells CASSVVGDTEAFF. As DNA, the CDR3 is TGTGCCAGCAGCGTAGTAGGGGACACTGAAGCTTTCTTT.

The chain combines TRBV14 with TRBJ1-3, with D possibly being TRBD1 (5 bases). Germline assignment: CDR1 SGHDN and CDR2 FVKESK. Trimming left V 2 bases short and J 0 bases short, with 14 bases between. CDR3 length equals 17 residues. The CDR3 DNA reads TGTGCCAGCAGCCAACCAGGGTGGCCAAACTCTGGAAACACCATATATTTT. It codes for CASSQPGWPNSGNTIYF.

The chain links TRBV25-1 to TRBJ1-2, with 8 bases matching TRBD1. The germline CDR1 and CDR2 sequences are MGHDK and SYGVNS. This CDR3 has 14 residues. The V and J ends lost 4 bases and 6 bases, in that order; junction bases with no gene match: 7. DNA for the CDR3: TGTGCCAGCAGTGCCCGGACAGGGAGCAATGGCTACACCTTC. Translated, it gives CASSARTGSNGYTF.

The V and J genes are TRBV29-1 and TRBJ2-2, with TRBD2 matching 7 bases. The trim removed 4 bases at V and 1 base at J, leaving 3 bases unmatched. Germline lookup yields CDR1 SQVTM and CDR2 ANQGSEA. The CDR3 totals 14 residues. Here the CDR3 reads CSVVLALNTGELFF. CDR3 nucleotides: TGCAGCGTTGTACTAGCGTTGAACACCGGGGAGCTGTTTTTT.

CDR3 nucleotides: TGTGCCAGCAGCTTAGGACCCATTGGGTACAATGAGCAGTTCTTC. Amino acids: CASSLGPIGYNEQFF. The chain joins TRBV7-2 to TRBJ2-1; no clear D gene. Per germline, CDR1 SGHTA and CDR2 FQGNSA. This CDR3 region has 15 residues. The germline V and J ends were trimmed by 1 base and 4 bases, with 11 bases remaining between them.

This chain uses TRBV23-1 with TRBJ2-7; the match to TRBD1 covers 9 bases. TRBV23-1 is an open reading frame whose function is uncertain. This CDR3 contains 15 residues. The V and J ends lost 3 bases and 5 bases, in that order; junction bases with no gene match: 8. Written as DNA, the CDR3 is TGCGCCAGCAGTCATGAAGACAGGGGGGAGAACGAGCAGTACTTC. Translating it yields CASSHEDRGENEQYF.

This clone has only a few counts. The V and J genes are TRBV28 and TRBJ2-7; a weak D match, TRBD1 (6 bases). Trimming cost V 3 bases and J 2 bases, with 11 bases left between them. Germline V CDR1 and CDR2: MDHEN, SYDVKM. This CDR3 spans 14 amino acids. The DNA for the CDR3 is TGTGCCAGCAGTTTGTCACAGGGAGCCTACGAGCAGTACTTC. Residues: CASSLSQGAYEQYF.

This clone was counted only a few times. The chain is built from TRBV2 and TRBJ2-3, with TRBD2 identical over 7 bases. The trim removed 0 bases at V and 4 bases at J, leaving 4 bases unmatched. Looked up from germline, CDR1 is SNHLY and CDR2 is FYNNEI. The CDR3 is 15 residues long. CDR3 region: CASSEAGGHADTQYF. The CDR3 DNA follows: TGTGCCAGCAGTGAAGCGGGAGGGCACGCAGATACGCAGTATTTT.

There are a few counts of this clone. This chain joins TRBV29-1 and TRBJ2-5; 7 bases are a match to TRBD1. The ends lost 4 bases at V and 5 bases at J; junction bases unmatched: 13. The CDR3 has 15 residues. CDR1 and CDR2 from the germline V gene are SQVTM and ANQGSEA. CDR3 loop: CSVALDRDVRETQYF. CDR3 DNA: TGCAGCGTTGCCCTCGACAGGGACGTACGGGAGACCCAGTACTTC.

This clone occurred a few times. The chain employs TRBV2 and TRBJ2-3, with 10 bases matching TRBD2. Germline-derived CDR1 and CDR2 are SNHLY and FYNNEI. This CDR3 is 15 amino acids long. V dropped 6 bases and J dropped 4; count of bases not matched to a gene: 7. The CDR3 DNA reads TGTGCCAGCAGCCTAGCGGGAGTGAGACCAGATACGCAGTATTTT. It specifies CASSLAGVRPDTQYF.

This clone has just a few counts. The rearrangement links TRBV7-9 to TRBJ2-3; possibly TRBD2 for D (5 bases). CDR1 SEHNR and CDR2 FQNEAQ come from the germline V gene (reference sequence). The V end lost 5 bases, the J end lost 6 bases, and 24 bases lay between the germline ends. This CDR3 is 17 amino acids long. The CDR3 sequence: CASSQRGLAAVRDTQYF. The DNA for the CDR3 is TGTGCCAGCAGCCAACGGGGTCTAGCAGCCGTCCGGGATACGCAGTATTTT.

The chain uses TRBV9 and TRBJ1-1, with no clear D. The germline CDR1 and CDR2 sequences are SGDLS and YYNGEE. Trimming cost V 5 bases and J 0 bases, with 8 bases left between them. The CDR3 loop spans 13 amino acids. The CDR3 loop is CASRTGLNTEAFF. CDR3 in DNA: TGTGCCAGCAGGACGGGCTTGAACACTGAAGCTTTCTTT.

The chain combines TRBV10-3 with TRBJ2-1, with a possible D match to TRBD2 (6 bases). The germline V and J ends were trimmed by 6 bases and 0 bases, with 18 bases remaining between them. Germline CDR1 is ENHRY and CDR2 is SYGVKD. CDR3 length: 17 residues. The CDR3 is CAIRGGSADTSYNEQFF. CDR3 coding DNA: TGTGCCATCAGGGGGGGATCGGCGGATACCTCCTACAATGAGCAGTTCTTC.

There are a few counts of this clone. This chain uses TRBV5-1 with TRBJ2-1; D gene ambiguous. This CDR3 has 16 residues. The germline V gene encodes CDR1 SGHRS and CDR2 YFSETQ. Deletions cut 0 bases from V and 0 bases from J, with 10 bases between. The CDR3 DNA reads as TGCGCCAGCAGCTTGGCTGACCCCAGCTCCTACAATGAGCAGTTCTTC. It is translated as CASSLADPSSYNEQFF.

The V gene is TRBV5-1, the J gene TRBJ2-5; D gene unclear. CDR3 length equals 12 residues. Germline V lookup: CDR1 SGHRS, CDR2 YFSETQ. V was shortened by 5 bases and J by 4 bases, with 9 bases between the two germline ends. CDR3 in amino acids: CASRAETETQYF. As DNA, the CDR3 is TGCGCCAGCAGGGCGGAAACAGAGACCCAGTACTTC.

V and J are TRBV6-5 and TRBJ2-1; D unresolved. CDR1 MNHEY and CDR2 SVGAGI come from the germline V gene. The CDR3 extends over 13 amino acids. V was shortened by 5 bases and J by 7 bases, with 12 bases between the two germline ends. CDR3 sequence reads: CASSRTTYNEQFF. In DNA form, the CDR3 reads TGTGCCAGCAGTCGCACCACATATAATGAGCAGTTCTTC.

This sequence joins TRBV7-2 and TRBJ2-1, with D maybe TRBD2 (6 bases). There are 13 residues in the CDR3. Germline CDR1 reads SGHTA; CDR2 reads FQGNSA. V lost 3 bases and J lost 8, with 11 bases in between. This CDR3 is CASSLKLAYEQFF. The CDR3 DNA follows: TGTGCCAGCAGCTTGAAACTAGCCTATGAGCAGTTCTTC.

The CDR3 bases are TGCGCCAGCAGCCAAGATTCTGGAGGGCTCAAGCAGTTCTTC. Translation gives CASSQDSGGLKQFF. V usage is TRBV4-1 and J usage is TRBJ2-1; possible D gene TRBD2, 6 bases. V dropped 0 bases and J dropped 11 bases, with 14 bases sitting between them. Germline V gives CDR1 MGHRA, CDR2 YSYEKL. The CDR3 runs 14 residues.